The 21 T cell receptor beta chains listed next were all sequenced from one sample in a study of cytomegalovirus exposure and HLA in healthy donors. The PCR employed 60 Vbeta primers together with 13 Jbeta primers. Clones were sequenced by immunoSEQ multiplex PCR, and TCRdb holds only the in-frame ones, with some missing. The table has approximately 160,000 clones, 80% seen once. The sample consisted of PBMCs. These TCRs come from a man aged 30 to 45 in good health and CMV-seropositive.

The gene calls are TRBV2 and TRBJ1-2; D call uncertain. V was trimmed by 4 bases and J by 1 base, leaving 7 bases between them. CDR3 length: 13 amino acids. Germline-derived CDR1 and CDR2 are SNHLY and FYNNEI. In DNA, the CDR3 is TGTGCCAGCAGTGCCGGGATTAACTATGGCTACACCTTC. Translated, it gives CASSAGINYGYTF.

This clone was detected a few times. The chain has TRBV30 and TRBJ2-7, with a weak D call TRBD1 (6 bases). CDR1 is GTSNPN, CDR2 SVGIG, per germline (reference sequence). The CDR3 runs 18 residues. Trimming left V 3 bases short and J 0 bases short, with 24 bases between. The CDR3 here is CAWRSGGLIIPPSYEQYF. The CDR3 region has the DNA TGTGCCTGGAGGTCTGGGGGCCTAATCATCCCACCCTCCTACGAGCAGTACTTC.

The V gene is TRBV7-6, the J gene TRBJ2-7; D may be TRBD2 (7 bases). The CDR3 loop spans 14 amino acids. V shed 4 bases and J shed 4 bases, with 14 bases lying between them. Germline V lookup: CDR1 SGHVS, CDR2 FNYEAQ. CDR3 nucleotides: TGTGCCAGCAGCTCCCGCGGGGGCTCGTACGAGCAGTACTTC. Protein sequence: CASSSRGGSYEQYF.

CDR3 DNA sequence: TGTGCCAGCTCACCGGACAGGGGCACTCCCTACGAGCAGTACTTC. Protein sequence: CASSPDRGTPYEQYF. The chain has TRBV18 and TRBJ2-7, with 9 bases aligning to TRBD1. The V gene's germline CDR1 is KGHSH and CDR2 LQKENI. J lost 2 bases, V lost 3 bases, and 5 bases had no gene match. This CDR3 spans 15 amino acids.

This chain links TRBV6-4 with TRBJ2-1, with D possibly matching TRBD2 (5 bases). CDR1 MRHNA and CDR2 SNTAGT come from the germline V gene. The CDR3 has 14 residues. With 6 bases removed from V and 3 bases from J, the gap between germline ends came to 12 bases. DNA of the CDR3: TGTGCCAGCAGCGTCGACTATTACTACAATGAGCAGTTCTTC. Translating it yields CASSVDYYYNEQFF.

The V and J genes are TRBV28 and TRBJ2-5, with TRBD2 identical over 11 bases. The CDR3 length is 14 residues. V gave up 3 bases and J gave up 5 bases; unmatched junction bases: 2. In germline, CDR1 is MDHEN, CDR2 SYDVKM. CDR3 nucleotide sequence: TGTGCCAGCAGTTTGACTAGCGGGACTGAGACCCAGTACTTC. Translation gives CASSLTSGTETQYF. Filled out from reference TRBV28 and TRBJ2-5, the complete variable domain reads DVKVTQSSRYLVKRTGEKVFLECVQDMDHENMFWYRQDPGLGLRLIYFSYDVKMKEKGDIPEGYSVSREKKERFSLILESASTNQTSMYLCASSLTSGTETQYFGPGTRLLVL.

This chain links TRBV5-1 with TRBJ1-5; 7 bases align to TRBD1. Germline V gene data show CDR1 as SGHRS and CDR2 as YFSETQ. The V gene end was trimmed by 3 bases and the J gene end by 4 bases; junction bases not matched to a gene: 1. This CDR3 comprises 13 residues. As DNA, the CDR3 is TGCGCCAGCAGCTGGGACAGAAATCAGCCCCAGCATTTT. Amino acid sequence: CASSWDRNQPQHF.

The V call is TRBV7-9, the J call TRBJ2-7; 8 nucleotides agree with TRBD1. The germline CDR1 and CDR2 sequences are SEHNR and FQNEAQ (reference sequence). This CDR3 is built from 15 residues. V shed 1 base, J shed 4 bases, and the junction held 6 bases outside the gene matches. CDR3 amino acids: CASSLVRQGTYEQYF. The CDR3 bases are TGTGCCAGCAGCTTAGTGAGACAGGGGACATACGAGCAGTACTTC.

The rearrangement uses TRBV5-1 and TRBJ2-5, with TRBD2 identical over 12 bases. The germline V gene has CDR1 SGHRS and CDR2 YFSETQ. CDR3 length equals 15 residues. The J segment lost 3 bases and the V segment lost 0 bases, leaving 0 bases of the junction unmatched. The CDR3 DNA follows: TGCGCCAGCAGCTTGGCTAGCGGGGGGGAAGAGACCCAGTACTTC. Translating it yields CASSLASGGEETQYF.

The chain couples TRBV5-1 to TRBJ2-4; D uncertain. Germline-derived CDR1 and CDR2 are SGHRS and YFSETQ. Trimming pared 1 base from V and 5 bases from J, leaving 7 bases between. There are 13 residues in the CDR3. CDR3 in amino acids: CASSLWPENIQYF. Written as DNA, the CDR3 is TGCGCCAGCAGCTTGTGGCCAGAAAACATTCAGTACTTC.

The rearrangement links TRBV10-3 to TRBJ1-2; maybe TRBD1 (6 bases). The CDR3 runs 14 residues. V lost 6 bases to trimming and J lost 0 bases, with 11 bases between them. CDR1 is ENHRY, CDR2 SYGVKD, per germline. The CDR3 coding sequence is TGTGCCATCAGGACAGGCGGACCTAACTATGGCTACACCTTC. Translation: CAIRTGGPNYGYTF.

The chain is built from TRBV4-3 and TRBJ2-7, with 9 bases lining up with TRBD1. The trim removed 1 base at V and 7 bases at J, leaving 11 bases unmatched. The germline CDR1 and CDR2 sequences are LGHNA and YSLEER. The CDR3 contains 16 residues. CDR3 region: CASSQVFAQGADEQYF. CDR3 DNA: TGCGCCAGCAGCCAAGTCTTTGCACAGGGGGCGGATGAGCAGTACTTC.

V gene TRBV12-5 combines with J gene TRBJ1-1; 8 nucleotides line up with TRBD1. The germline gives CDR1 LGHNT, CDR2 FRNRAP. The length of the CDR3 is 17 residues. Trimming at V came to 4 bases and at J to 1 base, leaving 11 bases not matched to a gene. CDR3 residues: CASGSTLGQGANTEAFF. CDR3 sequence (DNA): TGTGCTAGTGGTTCGACTCTCGGACAGGGCGCGAACACTGAAGCTTTCTTT.

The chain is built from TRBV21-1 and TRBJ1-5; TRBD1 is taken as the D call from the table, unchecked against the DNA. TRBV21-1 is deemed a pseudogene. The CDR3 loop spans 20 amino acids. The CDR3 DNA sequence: TGTGCCAGCAGCAATGTGCGACAGGGGAGAGTCCTTAATAGCAATCAGCCCCAGCATTTT. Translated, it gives CASSNVRQGRVLNSNQPQHF.

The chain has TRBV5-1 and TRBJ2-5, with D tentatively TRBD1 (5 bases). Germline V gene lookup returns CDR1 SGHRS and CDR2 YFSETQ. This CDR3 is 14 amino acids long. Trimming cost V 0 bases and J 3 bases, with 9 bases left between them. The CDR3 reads CASSLDRREETQYF. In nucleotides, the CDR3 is TGCGCCAGCAGCTTGGATCGCAGGGAAGAGACCCAGTACTTC.

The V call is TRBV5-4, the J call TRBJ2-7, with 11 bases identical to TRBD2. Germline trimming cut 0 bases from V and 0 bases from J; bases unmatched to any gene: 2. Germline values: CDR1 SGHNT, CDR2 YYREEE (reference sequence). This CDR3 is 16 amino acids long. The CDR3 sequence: CASSLGLAGFSYEQYF. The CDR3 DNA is TGTGCCAGCAGCTTGGGACTAGCGGGGTTCTCCTACGAGCAGTACTTC.

The CDR3 loop reads CASSLFGSKNIQYF. The CDR3 bases are TGTGCCAGCAGTTTATTTGGCAGCAAAAACATTCAGTACTTC. The chain carries TRBV27 and TRBJ2-4; D is unresolved. The V gene lost 1 base and the J gene lost 3 bases, with 7 bases spanning the gap. Germline V gives CDR1 MNHEY, CDR2 SMNVEV (reference sequence). This CDR3 contains 14 residues.

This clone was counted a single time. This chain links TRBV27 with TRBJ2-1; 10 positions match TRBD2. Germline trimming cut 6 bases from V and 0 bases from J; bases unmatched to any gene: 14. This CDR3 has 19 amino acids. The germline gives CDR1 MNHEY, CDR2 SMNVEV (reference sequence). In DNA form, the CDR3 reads TGTGCCAGCAGCAGGACCGGTGGACTAGCGGTCCGCTCCTACAATGAGCAGTTCTTC. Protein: CASSRTGGLAVRSYNEQFF.

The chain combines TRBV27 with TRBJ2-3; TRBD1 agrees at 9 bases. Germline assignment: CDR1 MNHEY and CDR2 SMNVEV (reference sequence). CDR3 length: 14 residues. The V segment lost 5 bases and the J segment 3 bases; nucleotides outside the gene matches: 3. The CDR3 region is CASSQGQGTDTQYF. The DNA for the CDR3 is TGTGCCAGCAGTCAGGGACAGGGAACAGATACGCAGTATTTT.

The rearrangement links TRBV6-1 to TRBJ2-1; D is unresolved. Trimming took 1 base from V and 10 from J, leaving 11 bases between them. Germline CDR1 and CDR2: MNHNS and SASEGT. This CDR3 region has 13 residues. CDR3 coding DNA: TGTGCCAGCAGTGAAGGGAGTTCTAGGGAGCAGTTCTTC. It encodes CASSEGSSREQFF.

Written as DNA, the CDR3 is TGTGCCAGCAGCTTAGGTGGGCGGGGGGGCGAGGATGAGCAGTTCTTC. Its translation is CASSLGGRGGEDEQFF. The rearrangement joins TRBV11-2 to TRBJ2-1; 9 positions match TRBD2. Germline V lookup: CDR1 SGHAT, CDR2 FQNNGV. This CDR3 contains 16 residues. Trimming at V came to 1 base and at J to 8 bases, leaving 9 bases not matched to a gene.